This T cell receptor (beta chain) came from a study of chemoradiotherapy in HPV16-positive cancers. Study observations and caveats: During treatment, candidate HPV-specific clones and E7-related motifs expanded in tumor.

This clone showed up just once. Its antigen is still unknown. CDR1 is SGHRS and CDR2 is YFSETQ in the germline V gene. Trimming stripped 4 bases from V and 4 bases from J, with 20 bases between. This CDR3 is built from 17 residues. Over chemoradiotherapy, repertoires were sampled more than once. Using immunoSEQ multiplex PCR, the repertoire was profiled, and TCRdb retains in-frame clones only, with some absent. The table lists tens of thousands of clones, more than 75% of them singletons, with roughly 5.5% in the top ten. Sequences were derived from blood, sampled from a patient who underwent chemoradiotherapy. The TCR originated in a human donor with HPV-associated anogenital cancer. The rearrangement joins TRBV5-1 to TRBJ2-2, with a weak D call TRBD2 (7 bases). CDR3 nucleotide sequence: TGCGCCAGCAGCCCGGAGGGCGGGGGCGCAGGCACCGGGGAGCTGTTTTTT. Translating gives CASSPEGGGAGTGELFF.